These T cell receptor beta chains were read from a single sample in a study of cytomegalovirus exposure and HLA in healthy donors. Only in-frame clones appear in the TCRdb table, and some are missing; sequencing was by immunoSEQ multiplex PCR. Among 200,000 to 250,000 clones listed, 85% were seen once. The sequenced material came from PBMCs. The source is a human donor in good health. Each CDR3 is given with its conserved first and last residue. Each record gives: J gene, V gene, CDR3 protein.

J gene: TRBJ2-1; V gene: TRBV5-4; CDR3 protein: CASRLLGGEQFF
J gene: TRBJ1-1; V gene: TRBV28; CDR3 protein: CASSILGQTNTEAFF
J gene: TRBJ2-7; V gene: TRBV5-4; CDR3 protein: CASSQGLAPYEQYF
J gene: TRBJ1-2; V gene: TRBV6-6; CDR3 protein: CASSYSGGNYGYTF
J gene: TRBJ2-7; V gene: TRBV27; CDR3 protein: CASSLQGISLEQYF
J gene: TRBJ2-7; V gene: TRBV27; CDR3 protein: CASSPYREVNF
J gene: TRBJ2-1; V gene: TRBV6-5; CDR3 protein: CASRLAGGPGNEQFF
J gene: TRBJ2-1; V gene: TRBV2; CDR3 protein: CASTFQVPYNEQFF
J gene: TRBJ2-1; V gene: TRBV7-8; CDR3 protein: CASRETWAGWDNEQFF
J gene: TRBJ2-3; V gene: TRBV10-3; CDR3 protein: CAISDPSREAALSTDTQYF
J gene: TRBJ2-3; V gene: TRBV5-6; CDR3 protein: CASSSTSGGPGTQYF
J gene: TRBJ2-3; V gene: TRBV5-1; CDR3 protein: CASSRTGWADTQYF
J gene: TRBJ2-1; V gene: TRBV6-4; CDR3 protein: CASSDPGTGVYEQFF
J gene: TRBJ1-2; V gene: TRBV9; CDR3 protein: CASSVGTGGDKPYGYTF
J gene: TRBJ1-2; V gene: TRBV28; CDR3 protein: CASSLSRQGVHGYTF
J gene: TRBJ1-3; V gene: TRBV12-5; CDR3 protein: CASGLRGIGGNTIYF